Below, 21 T cell receptor beta chains from the same sample are listed, as sequenced in a study of human T cells and chemical hapten exposure. TCRdb reprocessed the RACE reads with MiXCR, giving one entry per CDR3 protein. The sample consists of 300,000 to 400,000 distinct CDR3 sequences, around 7% of them appearing once. The time point: patch test 1, 2 weeks after DPC sensitization. The treatment denotes: therapeutic diphenylcyclopropenone sensitization with weekly scalp DPC. The specimen comprised whole blood, sampled in connection with sensitization to the hapten diphenylcyclopropenone (DPC). These receptors all stem from a woman in her late teens or twenties with alopecia areata. Some clones in this sample may be carry-over from other donors' samples.

This clonotype was seen a handful of times. The chain recombines TRBV19 with TRBJ1-5, with 7 bases aligning to TRBD1. The junction had 9 bases not matched to a gene; V was cut back by 6 bases and J by 7 bases. The CDR3 consists of 14 residues. Per germline, CDR1 LNHDA and CDR2 SQIVND (reference sequence). The CDR3 region is CASSLQGNGQPQHF. The CDR3 DNA reads as TGTGCCAGTAGCCTACAGGGGAACGGGCAGCCCCAGCATTTT. Full variable domain (outside the CDR3, taken from reference TRBV19 and TRBJ1-5): DGGITQSPKYLFRKEGQNVTLSCEQNLNHDAMYWYRQDPGQGLRLIYYSQIVNDFQKGDIAEGYSVSREKKESFPLTVTSAQKNPTAFYLCASSLQGNGQPQHFGDGTRLSIL.

This clonotype showed up many times. J is TRBJ1-3 and V is TRBV7-6, with 9 bases lining up with TRBD1. V gave up 5 bases and J gave up 0 bases; unmatched junction bases: 8. The CDR3 loop spans 17 amino acids. Germline V gene lookup returns CDR1 SGHVS and CDR2 FNYEAQ. The CDR3 DNA follows: TGTGCCAGCAGCCCTACAGGGGGCCCCACCTCTGGAAACACCATATATTTT. Translation: CASSPTGGPTSGNTIYF. The full variable domain, completed using reference TRBV7-6 and TRBJ1-3, is GAGVSQSPRYKVTKRGQDVALRCDPISGHVSLYWYRQALGQGPEFLTYFNYEAQQDKSGLPNDRFSAERPEGSISTLTIQRTEQRDSAMYRCASSPTGGPTSGNTIYFGEGSWLTVV.

This clonotype was observed at least ten times. CDR3 sequence reads: CASSPEGVSQYF. The CDR3 DNA sequence: TGTGCCAGCAGTCCGGAGGGGGTTTCGCAGTATTTT. This chain connects TRBV28 to TRBJ2-3; D may be TRBD1 or TRBD2 (6 bases each). Germline-derived CDR1 and CDR2 are MDHEN and SYDVKM. Trimming shortened V by 5 bases and J by 10 bases, and 13 bases separated the two germline ends. The CDR3 runs to 12 residues.

This chain links TRBV5-1 with TRBJ2-2; D is possibly TRBD1 (6 bases). The CDR3 spans 14 residues. Germline lookup yields CDR1 SGHRS and CDR2 YFSETQ. The V gene lost 6 bases and the J gene lost 5 bases, with 14 bases spanning the gap. This CDR3 reads CASNEGVRTGELFF. The CDR3 nucleotides are TGCGCCAGCAATGAGGGGGTTAGGACCGGGGAGCTGTTTTTT.

The genes are TRBV9 and TRBJ2-1; a possible D gene is TRBD1 (5 bases). The V and J ends lost 3 bases and 0 bases respectively, with 16 bases between them. Germline values: CDR1 SGDLS, CDR2 YYNGEE. The CDR3 extends over 17 amino acids. The chain's CDR3 is CASSALTGDSSYNEQFF. In DNA form, the CDR3 reads TGTGCCAGCAGCGCCCTAACAGGCGACAGCTCCTACAATGAGCAGTTCTTC.

The J gene is TRBJ1-5, the V gene TRBV15, with 9 bases matching TRBD1. The CDR3 loop spans 15 amino acids. The germline V gene has CDR1 LNHNV and CDR2 YYDKDF (reference sequence). V lost 1 base and J lost 7; bases outside the gene matches: 5. For the CDR3, the DNA is TGTGCCACCAGCAGAGGCCGGGACAGGGAACAGCCCCAGCATTTT. Translating gives CATSRGRDREQPQHF.

This clonotype came up a few times. This sequence joins TRBV7-8 and TRBJ2-7; TRBD2 agrees at 10 bases. CDR1 is SGHVS, CDR2 FQNEAQ, per germline. The junction had 2 bases not matched to a gene; V was cut back by 1 base and J by 5 bases. The CDR3 covers 14 residues. The CDR3 is CASSLVGLAHEQYF. The CDR3 DNA is TGTGCCAGCAGCTTAGTGGGACTAGCGCACGAGCAGTACTTC.

This clonotype came up a few times. The gene calls are TRBV7-9 and TRBJ2-1, with 11 bases that match TRBD2. The CDR3 loop spans 20 amino acids. Germline CDR1 reads SEHNR; CDR2 reads FQNEAQ (reference sequence). V lost 4 bases to trimming and J lost 0 bases; unmatched junction nucleotides: 14. The CDR3 spells CASSSASGLAAESSYNEQFF. CDR3 bases: TGTGCCAGCAGCTCAGCCTCGGGACTAGCGGCCGAGTCCTCCTACAATGAGCAGTTCTTC.

This clonotype was found many times. V gene TRBV4-2 combines with J gene TRBJ1-6; D gene ambiguous. The CDR3 has 14 residues. The V gene lost 1 base and the J gene lost 7 bases, with 8 bases spanning the gap. The V gene's germline CDR1 is LGHNA and CDR2 YNFKEQ. The CDR3 DNA follows: TGTGCCAGCAGCCAAGGTTCAGAGAATTCACCCCTCCACTTT. This translates into CASSQGSENSPLHF.

The rearrangement uses TRBV2 and TRBJ1-2; D is unclear. The V gene's germline CDR1 is SNHLY and CDR2 FYNNEI. CDR3 length: 11 residues. Trimming cost V 5 bases and J 4 bases, with 5 bases left between them. CDR3 sequence reads: CASSPAYGYTF. The DNA of the CDR3 is TGTGCCAGCAGTCCGGCCTATGGCTACACCTTC. Full variable domain (missing parts from reference TRBV2 and TRBJ1-2): EPEVTQTPSHQVTQMGQEVILRCVPISNHLYFYWYRQILGQKVEFLVSFYNNEISEKSEIFDDQFSVERPDGSNFTLKIRSTKLEDSAMYFCASSPAYGYTFGSGTRLTVV.

V gene TRBV7-9 combines with J gene TRBJ1-1, with TRBD1 as a possible D gene (5 bases). The V gene's germline CDR1 is SEHNR and CDR2 FQNEAQ (reference sequence). The CDR3 sequence is 15 residues long. Trimming shortened V by 5 bases and J by 0 bases, and 13 bases separated the two germline ends. CDR3 sequence reads: CASSKGPSLNTEAFF. The CDR3 DNA sequence: TGTGCCAGCAGCAAGGGACCCTCTTTGAACACTGAAGCTTTCTTT.

Only a few counts were recorded for this clonotype. The chain uses TRBV7-9 and TRBJ2-2, with TRBD1 as a possible D gene (7 bases). CDR1 and CDR2 (germline): SEHNR, FQNEAQ (reference sequence). This CDR3 is 15 amino acids long. Trimming removed 5 bases from V and 5 bases from J, with 15 bases in between. CDR3 sequence (DNA): TGTGCCAGCAGCCGCGGGACAGCGCAGACCGGGGAGCTGTTTTTT. This sequence encodes CASSRGTAQTGELFF. The full variable domain, rest sourced from reference TRBV7-9 and TRBJ2-2, is DTGVSQNPRHKITKRGQNVTFRCDPISEHNRLYWYRQTLGQGPEFLTYFQNEAQLEKSRLLSDRFSAERPKGSFSTLEIQRTEQGDSAMYLCASSRGTAQTGELFFGEGSRLTVL.

The chain combines TRBV5-1 with TRBJ2-1, with D hard to call. Germline V gives CDR1 SGHRS, CDR2 YFSETQ. This CDR3 has 14 residues. Trimming removed 0 bases from V and 3 bases from J, with 7 bases in between. The CDR3 loop reads CASSLASDYNEQFF. CDR3 bases: TGCGCCAGCAGCTTGGCGTCAGACTACAATGAGCAGTTCTTC.

This clonotype has ten or more counts. The V call is TRBV6-5, the J call TRBJ2-5, with D perhaps TRBD2 (5 bases). The ends were cut back, 2 bases at V and 3 bases at J, with 13 bases in the middle. Germline CDR1 reads MNHEY; CDR2 reads SVGAGI. This CDR3 is 15 amino acids long. CDR3 sequence: CASSYAAGEKETQYF. The CDR3 nucleotides read TGTGCCAGCAGTTACGCGGCGGGTGAAAAAGAGACCCAGTACTTC.

The genes are TRBV6-6 and TRBJ2-5; D gene unclear. CDR1 and CDR2 (germline): MNHNY, SVGAGI (reference sequence). V lost 3 bases to trimming and J lost 1 base, with 9 bases between them. The CDR3 totals 14 residues. The CDR3, as DNA: TGTGCCAGCAGTTATACGACCACCCAAGAGACCCAGTACTTC. This encodes CASSYTTTQETQYF.

The chain employs TRBV12-3 or TRBV12-4 and TRBJ2-7; D is unclear. The CDR3 consists of 13 residues. V lost 5 bases, J lost 0 bases, and 8 bases lay in between. CDR3 residues: CASSTTLSYEQYF. CDR3 sequence (DNA): TGTGCCAGCAGTACTACTCTCTCCTACGAGCAGTACTTC.

This clonotype was seen at least ten times. This CDR3 reads CASSFWTGGSETQYF. The DNA of the CDR3 is TGTGCCAGCAGCTTTTGGACAGGGGGAAGTGAGACCCAGTACTTC. The rearrangement joins TRBV7-8 to TRBJ2-5; 10 bases align to TRBD1. The CDR3 length is 15 residues. Germline V gene sequence: CDR1 SGHVS, CDR2 FQNEAQ. V was pared by 3 bases and J by 5 bases, with 6 bases of the junction left unmatched.

This clonotype was found a few times. The V call is TRBV2, the J call TRBJ1-2; 7 bases are a match to TRBD1. The CDR3 is 13 amino acids. Germline loops: CDR1 SNHLY, CDR2 FYNNEI. The junction had 11 bases not matched to a gene; V was cut back by 10 bases and J by 6 bases. CDR3 sequence: CATRRQGRDGYTF. The CDR3 DNA follows: TGTGCCACCAGGAGACAGGGAAGGGATGGCTACACCTTC.

This clonotype showed up many times. The chain recombines TRBV5-6 with TRBJ1-1, with D uncertain. Germline lookup yields CDR1 SGHDT and CDR2 YYEEEE. The CDR3 has 14 residues. Trimming removed 4 bases at V and 10 bases at J, with 20 bases between. DNA of the CDR3: TGTGCCAGCAGCCGCCCCAGAGTGAACATGGGAGCTTTCTTT. The encoded protein is CASSRPRVNMGAFF.

Only a few counts were recorded for this clonotype. J is TRBJ2-2 and V is TRBV27; D may be TRBD2 (5 bases). The CDR3 sequence is 15 residues long. Trimming took off 0 bases at V and 4 bases at J, with 9 bases between the two ends. CDR1 is MNHEY and CDR2 is SMNVEV in the germline V gene (reference sequence). CDR3 bases: TGTGCCAGCAGTTTATCGAGGGTAGCCACCGGGGAGCTGTTTTTT. As protein: CASSLSRVATGELFF.

This clonotype was seen more than once but under ten times. Written as DNA, the CDR3 is TGTGCCAGCAGCTTCGGCGGGACCATCTACAATGAGCAGTTCTTC. It specifies CASSFGGTIYNEQFF. The V and J genes are TRBV7-9 and TRBJ2-1; weak D call: TRBD2 (6 bases). Germline CDR1 SEHNR, CDR2 FQNEAQ (reference sequence). With 3 bases removed from V and 3 bases from J, the gap between germline ends came to 12 bases. The CDR3 loop spans 15 amino acids.